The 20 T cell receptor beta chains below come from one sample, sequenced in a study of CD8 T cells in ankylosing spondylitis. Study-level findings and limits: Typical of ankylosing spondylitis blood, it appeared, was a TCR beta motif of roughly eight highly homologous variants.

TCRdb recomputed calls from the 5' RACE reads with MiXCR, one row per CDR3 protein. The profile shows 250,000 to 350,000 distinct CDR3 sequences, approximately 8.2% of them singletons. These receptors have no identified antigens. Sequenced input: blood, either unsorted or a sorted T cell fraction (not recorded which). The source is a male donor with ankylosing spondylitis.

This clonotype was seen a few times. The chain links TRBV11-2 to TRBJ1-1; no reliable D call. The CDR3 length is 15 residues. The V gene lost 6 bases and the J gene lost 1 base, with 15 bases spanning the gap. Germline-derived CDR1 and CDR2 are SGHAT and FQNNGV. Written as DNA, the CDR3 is TGTGCCAGCAGACAACAGATGGGCGGGAACACTGAAGCTTTCTTT. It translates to CASRQQMGGNTEAFF.

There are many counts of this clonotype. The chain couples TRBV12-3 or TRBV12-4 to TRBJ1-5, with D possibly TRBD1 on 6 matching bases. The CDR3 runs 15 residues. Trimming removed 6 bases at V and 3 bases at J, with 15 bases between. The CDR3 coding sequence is TGTGCCAGCAGCCTTCTGGGGACAAACAATCAGCCCCAGCATTTT. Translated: CASSLLGTNNQPQHF.

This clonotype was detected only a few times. This CDR3 is CASSLGLAGASKAHEQYF. For the CDR3, the DNA is TGTGCCAGCAGCTTAGGGCTAGCGGGAGCATCAAAAGCCCACGAGCAGTACTTC. This rearrangement joins TRBV11-1 to TRBJ2-7; TRBD2 agrees at 10 bases. Germline V lookup: CDR1 SGHAT, CDR2 FQDESV (reference sequence). V dropped 1 base and J dropped 5; count of bases not matched to a gene: 14. The CDR3 extends over 18 amino acids. Complete variable domain (other parts from reference TRBV11-1 and TRBJ2-7): EAEVAQSPRYKITEKSQAVAFWCDPISGHATLYWYRQILGQGPELLVQFQDESVVDDSQLPKDRFSAERLKGVDSTLKIQPAELGDSAMYLCASSLGLAGASKAHEQYFGPGTRLTVT.

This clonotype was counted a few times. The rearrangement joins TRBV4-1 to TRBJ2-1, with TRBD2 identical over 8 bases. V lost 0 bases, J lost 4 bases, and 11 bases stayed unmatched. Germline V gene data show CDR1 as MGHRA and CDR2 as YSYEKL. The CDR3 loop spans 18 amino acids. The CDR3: CASSQDSPLSGEYNEQFF. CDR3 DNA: TGCGCCAGCAGCCAAGATTCCCCCCTTAGCGGGGAATACAATGAGCAGTTCTTC.

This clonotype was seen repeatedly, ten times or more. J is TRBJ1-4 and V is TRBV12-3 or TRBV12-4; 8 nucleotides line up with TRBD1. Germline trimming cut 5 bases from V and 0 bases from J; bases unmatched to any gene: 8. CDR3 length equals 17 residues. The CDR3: CASSQDRGAATNEKLFF. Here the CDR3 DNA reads TGTGCCAGCAGTCAAGACAGGGGCGCAGCAACTAATGAAAAACTGTTTTTT.

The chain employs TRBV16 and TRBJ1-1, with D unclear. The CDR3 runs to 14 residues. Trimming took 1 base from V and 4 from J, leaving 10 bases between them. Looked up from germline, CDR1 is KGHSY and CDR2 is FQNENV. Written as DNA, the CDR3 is TGTGCCAGCAGCCAATACGGGGAAGGCACTGAAGCTTTCTTT. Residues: CASSQYGEGTEAFF.

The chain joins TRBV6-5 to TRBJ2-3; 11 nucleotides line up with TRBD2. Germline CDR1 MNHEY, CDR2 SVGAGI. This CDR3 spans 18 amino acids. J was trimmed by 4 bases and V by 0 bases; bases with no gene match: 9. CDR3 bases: TGTGCCAGCAGTTACTCGACGGGGCTAGCGGGAGGCGCAGATACGCAGTATTTT. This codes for CASSYSTGLAGGADTQYF.

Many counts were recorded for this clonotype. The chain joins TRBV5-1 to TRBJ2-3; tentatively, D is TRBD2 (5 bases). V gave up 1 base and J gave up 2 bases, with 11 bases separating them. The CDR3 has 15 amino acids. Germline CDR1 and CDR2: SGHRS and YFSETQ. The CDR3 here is CASSLLRGYTDTQYF. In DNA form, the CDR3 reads TGCGCCAGCAGCTTGTTACGCGGGTACACAGATACGCAGTATTTT.

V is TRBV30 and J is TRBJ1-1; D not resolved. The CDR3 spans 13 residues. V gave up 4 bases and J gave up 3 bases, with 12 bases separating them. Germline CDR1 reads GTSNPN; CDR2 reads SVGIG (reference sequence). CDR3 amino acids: CAWNQAAYTEAFF. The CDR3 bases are TGTGCCTGGAACCAGGCCGCCTACACTGAAGCTTTCTTT.

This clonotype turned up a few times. The CDR3 nucleotides are TGTGCCAGCTCAGCCGGACAGGGCCACAATCAGCCCCAGCATTTT. Translation gives CASSAGQGHNQPQHF. The chain is built from TRBV18 and TRBJ1-5; TRBD1 agrees at 8 bases. The length of the CDR3 is 15 residues. The V gene end was trimmed by 5 bases and the J gene end by 3 bases; junction bases not matched to a gene: 6. Germline V CDR1 and CDR2: KGHSH, LQKENI.

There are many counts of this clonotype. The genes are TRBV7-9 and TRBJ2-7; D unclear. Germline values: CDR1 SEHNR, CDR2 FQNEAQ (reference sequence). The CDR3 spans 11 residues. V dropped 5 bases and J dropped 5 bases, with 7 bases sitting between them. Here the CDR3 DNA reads TGTGCCAGCAGCCCCCTCGACGAGCAGTACTTC. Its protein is CASSPLDEQYF.

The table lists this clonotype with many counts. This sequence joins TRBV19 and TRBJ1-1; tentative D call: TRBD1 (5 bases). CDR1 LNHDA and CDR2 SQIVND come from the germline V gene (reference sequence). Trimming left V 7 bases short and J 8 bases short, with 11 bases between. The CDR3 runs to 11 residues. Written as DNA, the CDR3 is TGTGCCAGTATCGGAGGGGCAGAAGCTTTCTTT. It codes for CASIGGAEAFF.

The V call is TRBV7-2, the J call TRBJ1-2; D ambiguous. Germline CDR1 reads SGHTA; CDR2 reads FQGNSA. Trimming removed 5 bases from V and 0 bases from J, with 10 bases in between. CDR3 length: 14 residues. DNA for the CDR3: TGTGCCAGCAGCCCCCGGACCTCTAACTATGGCTACACCTTC. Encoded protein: CASSPRTSNYGYTF.

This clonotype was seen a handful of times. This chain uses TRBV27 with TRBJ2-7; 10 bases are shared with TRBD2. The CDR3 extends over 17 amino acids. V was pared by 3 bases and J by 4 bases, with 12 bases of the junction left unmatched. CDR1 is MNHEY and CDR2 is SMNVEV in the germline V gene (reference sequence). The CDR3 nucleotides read TGTGCCAGCAGTTTCTTCACCCCTAGCGGGGGAGTATACGAGCAGTACTTC. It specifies CASSFFTPSGGVYEQYF.

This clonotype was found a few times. Here the CDR3 reads CSARVGGEFNEQYF. The DNA of the CDR3 is TGCAGTGCTAGAGTTGGAGGGGAGTTCAACGAGCAGTACTTC. The chain couples TRBV20-1 to TRBJ2-7; TRBD2 might be the D (6 bases). This CDR3 comprises 14 residues. The germline gives CDR1 DFQATT, CDR2 SNEGSKA (reference sequence). V gave up 1 base and J gave up 5 bases, with 15 bases separating them.

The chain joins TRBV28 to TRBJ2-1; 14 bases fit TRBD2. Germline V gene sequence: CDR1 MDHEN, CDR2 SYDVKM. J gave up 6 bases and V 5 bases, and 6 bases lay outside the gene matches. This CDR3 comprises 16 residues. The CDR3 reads CASSPPGLAGANEQFF. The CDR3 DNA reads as TGTGCCAGCAGTCCTCCGGGACTAGCGGGAGCCAATGAGCAGTTCTTC.

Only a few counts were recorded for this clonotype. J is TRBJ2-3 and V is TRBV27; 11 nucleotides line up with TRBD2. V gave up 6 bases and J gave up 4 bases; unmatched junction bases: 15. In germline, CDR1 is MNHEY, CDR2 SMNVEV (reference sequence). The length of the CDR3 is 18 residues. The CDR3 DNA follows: TGTGCCAGCAGGCCCCCTATTGGGACTAGCGGTTGGGCAGATACGCAGTATTTT. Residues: CASRPPIGTSGWADTQYF.

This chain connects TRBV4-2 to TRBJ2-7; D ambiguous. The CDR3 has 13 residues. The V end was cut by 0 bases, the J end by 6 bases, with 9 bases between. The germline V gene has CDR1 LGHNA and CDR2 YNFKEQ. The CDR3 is CASSQERWAEQYF. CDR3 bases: TGTGCCAGCAGCCAAGAACGATGGGCCGAGCAGTACTTC.

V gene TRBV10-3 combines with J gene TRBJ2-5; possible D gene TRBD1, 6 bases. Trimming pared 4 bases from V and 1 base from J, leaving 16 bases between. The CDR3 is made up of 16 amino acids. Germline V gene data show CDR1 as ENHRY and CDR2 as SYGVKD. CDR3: CAISGNPGTPQETQYF. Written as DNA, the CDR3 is TGTGCCATCAGTGGGAACCCCGGGACACCCCAAGAGACCCAGTACTTC.

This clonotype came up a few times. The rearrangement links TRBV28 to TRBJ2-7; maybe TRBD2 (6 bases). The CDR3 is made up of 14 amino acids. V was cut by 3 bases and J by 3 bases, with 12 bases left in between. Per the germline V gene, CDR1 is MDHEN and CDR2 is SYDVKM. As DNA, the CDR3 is TGTGCCAGCAGTTTCGACGCGGGGTTCTACGAGCAGTACTTC. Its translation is CASSFDAGFYEQYF. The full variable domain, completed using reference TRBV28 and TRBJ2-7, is DVKVTQSSRYLVKRTGEKVFLECVQDMDHENMFWYRQDPGLGLRLIYFSYDVKMKEKGDIPEGYSVSREKKERFSLILESASTNQTSMYLCASSFDAGFYEQYFGPGTRLTVT.